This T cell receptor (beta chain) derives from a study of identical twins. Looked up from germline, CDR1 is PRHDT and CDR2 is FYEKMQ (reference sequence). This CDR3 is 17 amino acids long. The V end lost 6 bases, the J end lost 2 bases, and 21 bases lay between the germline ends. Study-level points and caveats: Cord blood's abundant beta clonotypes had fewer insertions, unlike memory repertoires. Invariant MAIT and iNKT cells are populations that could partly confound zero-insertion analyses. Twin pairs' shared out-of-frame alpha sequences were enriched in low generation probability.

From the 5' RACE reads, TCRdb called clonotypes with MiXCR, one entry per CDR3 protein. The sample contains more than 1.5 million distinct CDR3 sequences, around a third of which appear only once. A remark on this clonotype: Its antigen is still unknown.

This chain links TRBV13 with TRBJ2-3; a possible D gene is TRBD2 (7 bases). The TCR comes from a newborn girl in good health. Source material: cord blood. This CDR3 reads CASSKGGGGADTDTQYF. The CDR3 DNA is TGTGCCAGCAGTAAAGGAGGAGGGGGGGCCGACACAGATACGCAGTATTTT. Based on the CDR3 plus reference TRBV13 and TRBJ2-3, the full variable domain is AAGVIQSPRHLIKEKRETATLKCYPIPRHDTVYWYQQGPGQDPQFLISFYEKMQSDKGSIPDRFSAQQFSDYHSELNMSSLELGDSALYFCASSKGGGGADTDTQYFGPGTRLTVL.